This T cell receptor (beta chain) was recovered during a study of cytomegalovirus exposure and HLA in healthy donors. Vbeta (60) and Jbeta (13) primers were used in the PCR. Under the authors' procedure: Per a later analysis, the number of unique TCR beta chains was approximately 73 million, of which some 10 million were shared. TCRdb keeps only in-frame clones here, not all; method: immunoSEQ multiplex PCR. V, J and clone size reflect that table, while D and trimming were determined from the DNA. The repertoire includes some 90,000 clones, about 80% of them detected once, and 20% to 30% sits in the top ten. This clone was observed a single time. CDR1 and CDR2 (germline): LGHNT, FRNRAP. J lost 0 bases, V lost 6 bases, and 6 bases had no gene match. The CDR3 runs 16 residues.

The V call is TRBV12-5, the J call TRBJ2-2; 8 bases align to TRBD2. Specimen: PBMCs. This TCR came from a woman in her 50s in good health and CMV-seropositive. Here the CDR3 DNA reads TGTGCTAGTGGAGATTCGGGACTAGCGAACACCGGGGAGCTGTTTTTT. Translating it yields CASGDSGLANTGELFF.